The 11 T cell receptor beta chains presented below share a single source sample, sequenced in a study of T cells in Graves' hyperthyroidism and ophthalmopathy. Researchers amplified the TCR beta CDR3 regions from RNA transcripts. With the HTBI primer set, the TCR CDR3 went through a first round of RT-PCR. TCRdb recomputed calls from the multiplex PCR reads with MiXCR, one row per CDR3 protein. Of 500,000 to 600,000 distinct CDR3 sequences detected, 46% appear once; the ten largest clones hold about 40%. The sample taken for sequencing was peripheral blood or thyroid tissue (not recorded which). The receptors shown here come from an adult woman with Graves' disease, either hyperthyroidism or ophthalmopathy (not recorded which).

This clonotype showed up many times. This chain connects TRBV2 to TRBJ2-2; D call uncertain. The V gene's germline CDR1 is SNHLY and CDR2 FYNNEI. V lost 2 bases, J lost 3 bases, and 4 bases lay in between. This CDR3 region has 13 residues. The CDR3 bases are TGTGCCAGCAGTGAACTTTACACCGGGGAGCTGTTTTTT. Protein product: CASSELYTGELFF.

With regard to this clonotype: At one of its ends the junction is not consistent with the germline gene, which may arise from a read error. V is TRBV10-3 and J is TRBJ2-5; D possibly corresponds to TRBD2 (6 bases). The CDR3 is 13 amino acids. Germline V gene lookup returns CDR1 ENHRY and CDR2 SYGVKD. The CDR3 DNA sequence: TGTGCCATCAGTTGGCAGCCCCGGGAGACCCAGTGCTTC. This sequence encodes CAISWQPRETQCF.

This clonotype was counted ten times or more. V is TRBV9 and J is TRBJ1-2; D ambiguous. The CDR3 has 16 residues. Germline V lookup: CDR1 SGDLS, CDR2 YYNGEE. Trimming took off 4 bases at V and 3 bases at J, with 19 bases between the two ends. As DNA, the CDR3 is TGTGCCAGCAGCCCCCGGGCGGTCATGGGTCACTATGGCTACACCTTC. Protein: CASSPRAVMGHYGYTF.

The table lists this clonotype with a count of one. This rearrangement joins TRBV20-1 to TRBJ2-7; TRBD2 matches at 8 bases. This CDR3 comprises 15 residues. With V trimmed by 3 bases and J by 1 base, 8 bases remained unmatched. In germline, CDR1 is DFQATT, CDR2 SNEGSKA (reference sequence). The CDR3 DNA reads TGCAGTGCTAGGCCCCTGGCGGGGGGATCCTACGAGCAGTACTTC. Translation gives CSARPLAGGSYEQYF.

Remarks on this clonotype: The DNA is left out, because the CDR3 cannot be placed on it with certainty; the CDR3 is given as TCRdb lists it. The chain recombines TRBV25-1 with TRBJ1-5; TRBD1 is taken as the D call from the table, unchecked against the DNA. The CDR3 comprises 16 residues, both ends counted. Germline V gene data show CDR1 as MGHDK and CDR2 as SYGVNS. CDR3: CACSARAGTGNQPQHF.

The chain links TRBV12-3 or TRBV12-4 to TRBJ1-1; D perhaps matches TRBD1 (6 bases). The CDR3 is made up of 12 amino acids. V lost 6 bases, J lost 5 bases, and 10 bases lay in between. CDR3 in DNA: TGTGCCAGCAGGCTCAGGGGAACTGAAGCTTTCTTT. Its translation is CASRLRGTEAFF.

The V gene is TRBV10-3, the J gene TRBJ1-1; D may be TRBD1 (5 bases). V was cut by 3 bases and J by 3 bases, with 11 bases left in between. The CDR3 is 14 residues long. The germline V gene has CDR1 ENHRY and CDR2 SYGVKD. The CDR3 DNA reads TGTGCCATCAGTGACCGAAAGACAGACACTGAAGCTTTCTTT. This translates into CAISDRKTDTEAFF.

CDR3 DNA sequence: TGCAGTGCTAGAGCGCCTAGAGGGAGCGGCTCGTCCCAGCATTTT. Translating gives CSARAPRGSGSSQHF. The chain carries TRBV20-1 and TRBJ1-5, with D uncertain. CDR3 length: 15 residues. V shed 1 base and J shed 11 bases, with 21 bases lying between them. CDR1 DFQATT and CDR2 SNEGSKA come from the germline V gene (reference sequence).

This chain joins TRBV2 and TRBJ1-5; 9 positions agree with TRBD1. The CDR3 totals 14 residues. V was pared by 7 bases and J by 5 bases, with 6 bases of the junction left unmatched. Germline V gene data show CDR1 as SNHLY and CDR2 as FYNNEI. The CDR3 here is CASIETGGDQPQHF. CDR3 nucleotides: TGTGCCAGCATCGAGACAGGGGGGGATCAGCCCCAGCATTTT.

This clonotype showed up just a few times. This chain uses TRBV10-3 with TRBJ1-2; the D gene is possibly TRBD1 (6 bases). The V end was cut by 0 bases, the J end by 0 bases, with 23 bases between. Germline values: CDR1 ENHRY, CDR2 SYGVKD. The CDR3 extends over 20 amino acids. This CDR3 reads CAISESTLVITQGSNYGYTF. The CDR3 nucleotides are TGTGCCATCAGTGAGTCGACCCTTGTTATAACACAGGGATCTAACTATGGCTACACCTTC.

This clonotype was observed a few times. This chain uses TRBV15 with TRBJ2-2, with D tentatively TRBD2 (5 bases). Germline assignment: CDR1 LNHNV and CDR2 YYDKDF (reference sequence). V was cut by 5 bases and J by 7 bases, with 11 bases left in between. The CDR3 runs 13 residues. The CDR3 is CATSRGHSGELFF. The CDR3 DNA is TGTGCCACCAGCCGGGGTCACAGCGGGGAGCTGTTTTTT.